Following are 23 T cell receptor beta chains from one sample sequenced in a study of T cells after somatic rescue of genetic block. Using immunoSEQ multiplex PCR, the repertoire was profiled, and TCRdb retains in-frame clones only, with some absent. The sample contains more than 70,000 clones, 75% to 90% of which appear only once. The sequenced sample was peripheral blood mononuclear cells (PBMCs). The receptors were sampled from a woman aged 18-30 years.

The CDR3 loop reads CAISDRGRVTEAFF. The CDR3 DNA follows: TGTGCCATCAGCGACAGGGGGCGGGTTACTGAAGCTTTCTTT. The chain is built from TRBV10-3 and TRBJ1-1; 10 bases match TRBD1. J gave up 5 bases and V 6 bases, and 6 bases lay outside the gene matches. Germline V gene data show CDR1 as ENHRY and CDR2 as SYGVKD. The CDR3 sequence is 14 residues long.

The V and J genes are TRBV27 and TRBJ2-4; D gene uncertain. V was cut by 2 bases and J by 7 bases, with 6 bases left in between. CDR1 is MNHEY, CDR2 SMNVEV, per germline (reference sequence). CDR3 length equals 12 residues. DNA for the CDR3: TGTGCCAGCAGTTTAGGGGATAACATTCAGTACTTC. This codes for CASSLGDNIQYF.

The chain joins TRBV18 to TRBJ2-3, with 10 bases identical to TRBD2. From germline, CDR1 is KGHSH and CDR2 LQKENI. The CDR3 runs to 22 residues. The V gene end was trimmed by 4 bases and the J gene end by 1 base; junction bases not matched to a gene: 23. The CDR3: CASSQPGLAPSTPSSGTDTQYF. DNA of the CDR3: TGTGCCAGCTCACAGCCGGGACTAGCGCCCTCAACACCCTCGAGTGGCACAGATACGCAGTATTTT.

The rearrangement joins TRBV2 to TRBJ2-5, with 9 bases lining up with TRBD2. The CDR3 runs to 15 residues. J lost 5 bases, V lost 4 bases, and 8 bases had no gene match. Germline V gives CDR1 SNHLY, CDR2 FYNNEI. The CDR3 region is CASSGTSVGGETQYF. In DNA, the CDR3 is TGTGCCAGCAGTGGGACTAGCGTGGGGGGGGAGACCCAGTACTTC.

This rearrangement joins TRBV11-3 to TRBJ1-1; D ambiguous. With 5 bases removed from V and 1 base from J, the gap between germline ends came to 14 bases. This CDR3 comprises 15 residues. The germline CDR1 and CDR2 sequences are SGHNT and YENEEA. The CDR3 DNA sequence: TGTGCCAGCAGCCGGCCTACCGACCCGAACACTGAAGCTTTCTTT. This sequence encodes CASSRPTDPNTEAFF. Based on the CDR3 plus reference TRBV11-3 and TRBJ1-1, the full variable domain is EAGVVQSPRYKIIEKKQPVAFWCNPISGHNTLYWYLQNLGQGPELLIRYENEEAVDDSQLPKDRFSAERLKGVDSTLKIQPAELGDSAVYLCASSRPTDPNTEAFFGQGTRLTVV.

V gene TRBV7-2 combines with J gene TRBJ2-4; 7 bases are shared with TRBD2. The CDR3 runs to 18 residues. Germline-derived CDR1 and CDR2 are SGHTA and FQGNSA. The ends lost 2 bases at V and 3 bases at J; junction bases unmatched: 13. The CDR3 protein is CASSLWAGVGSDKNIQYF. The DNA for the CDR3 is TGTGCCAGCAGCTTATGGGCGGGAGTGGGTTCCGACAAAAACATTCAGTACTTC.

A word on this clone: Within the sample, other DNA sequences also encode this same CDR3. The V call is TRBV29-1, the J call TRBJ2-2; no clear D. CDR3 size: 13 residues. CDR1 and CDR2 from the germline V gene are SQVTM and ANQGSEA. V lost 7 bases and J lost 1, with 10 bases in between. This CDR3 reads CSAAPGNTGELFF. In DNA form, the CDR3 reads TGCAGCGCAGCCCCGGGGAACACCGGGGAGCTGTTTTTT.

The V call is TRBV27, the J call TRBJ2-7, with D possibly TRBD2 on 6 matching bases. V lost 3 bases, J lost 1 base, and 10 bases lay in between. The CDR3 contains 14 residues. The germline CDR1 and CDR2 sequences are MNHEY and SMNVEV (reference sequence). CDR3 loop: CASSFFGGSYEQYF. CDR3 coding DNA: TGTGCCAGCAGTTTTTTCGGGGGATCCTACGAGCAGTACTTC.

The J gene is TRBJ2-7, the V gene TRBV6-1; a possible D gene is TRBD1 (6 bases). The germline gives CDR1 MNHNS, CDR2 SASEGT. The V end was cut by 8 bases, the J end by 2 bases, with 13 bases between. The CDR3 has 13 amino acids. The CDR3 is CASWGPPPYEQYF. CDR3 coding DNA: TGTGCCAGCTGGGGGCCGCCACCCTACGAGCAGTACTTC.

The chain links TRBV6-5 to TRBJ1-1, with D unclear. V was pared by 10 bases and J by 6 bases, with 15 bases between. CDR3 length equals 12 residues. CDR1 is MNHEY, CDR2 SVGAGI, per germline. CDR3 bases: TGTGCCACCGGAAGCGGAGATCCTGAAGCTTTCTTT. Protein sequence: CATGSGDPEAFF.

This chain's CDR3 is CASSLSGTGRGTQYF. The CDR3 region has the DNA TGCGCCAGCAGCTTGTCCGGGACAGGGAGGGGGACCCAGTACTTC. This chain joins TRBV5-1 and TRBJ2-5, with 9 bases that match TRBD1. Germline trimming cut 1 base from V and 7 bases from J; bases unmatched to any gene: 8. Per germline, CDR1 SGHRS and CDR2 YFSETQ. This CDR3 contains 15 residues.

This rearrangement joins TRBV21-1 to TRBJ2-7; whether TRBD1, the table's D call, matches the DNA was not checked. TRBV21-1 is a pseudogene. The CDR3 length is 17 residues. The CDR3 protein is CASSSHSRAGGIYEQYF. CDR3 nucleotides: TGTGCCAGCAGCTCTCACTCGAGGGCAGGGGGCATCTACGAGCAGTACTTC.

This clone was recorded once. The genes are TRBV5-1 and TRBJ2-1; D unclear. From germline, CDR1 is SGHRS and CDR2 YFSETQ. Trimming pared 5 bases from V and 4 bases from J, leaving 4 bases between. The CDR3 extends over 11 amino acids. The CDR3 loop reads CASSLYNEQFF. CDR3 sequence (DNA): TGCGCCAGCAGTTTGTACAATGAGCAGTTCTTC.

J is TRBJ2-2 and V is TRBV27; 7 positions agree with TRBD1. CDR1 and CDR2 (germline): MNHEY, SMNVEV (reference sequence). V lost 9 bases and J lost 4; bases outside the gene matches: 11. The CDR3 runs to 15 residues. This CDR3 is CASLKQGWPTGELFF. For the CDR3, the DNA is TGTGCCAGTTTAAAACAGGGGTGGCCCACCGGGGAGCTGTTTTTT.

The CDR3 bases are TGTGCTAGTGTCCCCAGTAAAGAAGATACGCAGTATTTT. Residues: CASVPSKEDTQYF. The V call is TRBV12-5, the J call TRBJ2-3; no clear D gene. Trimming left V 7 bases short and J 5 bases short, with 13 bases between. This CDR3 is built from 13 residues. The germline V gene has CDR1 LGHNT and CDR2 FRNRAP.

V is TRBV9 and J is TRBJ1-2; weak D call: TRBD1 (5 bases). The CDR3 has 12 amino acids. The germline V gene encodes CDR1 SGDLS and CDR2 YYNGEE. Trimming took off 9 bases at V and 8 bases at J, with 17 bases between the two ends. The CDR3 sequence is CATSTRGEGYTF. In DNA, the CDR3 is TGTGCCACTTCCACCCGGGGGGAGGGCTACACCTTC.

This clone was seen only once. The J gene is TRBJ2-2, the V gene TRBV27; the D call may be TRBD1 or TRBD2 (5 bases each). The V end was cut by 8 bases, the J end by 7 bases, with 17 bases between. Looked up from germline, CDR1 is MNHEY and CDR2 is SMNVEV (reference sequence). The CDR3 length is 14 residues. This chain's CDR3 is CASSYLGVDGELFF. CDR3 nucleotide sequence: TGTGCCAGCTCATACCTGGGGGTTGACGGGGAGCTGTTTTTT.

This rearrangement joins TRBV18 to TRBJ1-6; the D is unclear. Germline CDR1 KGHSH, CDR2 LQKENI. V lost 3 bases, J lost 9 bases, and 18 bases lay in between. The CDR3 extends over 16 amino acids. CDR3 loop: CASSPSGSGLGSPLHF. The CDR3, as DNA: TGTGCCAGCTCACCTAGTGGGTCGGGGTTGGGTTCACCCCTCCACTTT.

The rearrangement joins TRBV7-8 to TRBJ2-3, with D perhaps TRBD2 (6 bases). Looked up from germline, CDR1 is SGHVS and CDR2 is FQNEAQ. V lost 0 bases and J 3 bases, leaving 13 bases between the germline ends. CDR3 length: 16 amino acids. CDR3 residues: CASSLAQGGVTDTQYF. The DNA of the CDR3 is TGTGCCAGCAGCTTAGCGCAGGGCGGGGTAACAGATACGCAGTATTTT. Filled out from reference TRBV7-8 and TRBJ2-3, the complete variable domain reads GAGVSQSPRYKVAKRGQDVALRCDPISGHVSLFWYQQALGQGPEFLTYFQNEAQLDKSGLPSDRFFAERPEGSVSTLKIQRTQQEDSAVYLCASSLAQGGVTDTQYFGPGTRLTVL.

V and J are TRBV28 and TRBJ2-2; D may be TRBD2 (7 bases). V lost 10 bases and J 6 bases, leaving 21 bases between the germline ends. CDR1 is MDHEN, CDR2 SYDVKM, per germline. This CDR3 has 15 amino acids. The CDR3 DNA follows: TGTGCCACCAGAGTTGCCCGGGGGGCGGCCGGGGAGCTGTTTTTT. Translation: CATRVARGAAGELFF.

In this sample, this clone turned up a few times. This sequence joins TRBV18 and TRBJ1-2, with D possibly being TRBD1 (5 bases). The CDR3 is 16 amino acids. Trimming shortened V by 6 bases and J by 8 bases, and 25 bases separated the two germline ends. Germline CDR1 KGHSH, CDR2 LQKENI. DNA of the CDR3: TGTGCCAGCTCCTCAGCTCTCCCAGGAGGGAGGGGCGGCTACACCTTC. Its translation is CASSSALPGGRGGYTF.

V usage is TRBV10-3 and J usage is TRBJ1-2; TRBD1 might be the D (6 bases). There are 13 residues in the CDR3. Germline V gives CDR1 ENHRY, CDR2 SYGVKD. V gave up 7 bases and J gave up 7 bases, with 16 bases separating them. The DNA for the CDR3 is TGTGCCATCACCCCGGGACACGAGGGTGGCTACACCTTC. As protein: CAITPGHEGGYTF.

Here the CDR3 reads CASSLSGLSYEQYF. In DNA form, the CDR3 reads TGTGCCAGCAGCTTGTCCGGCCTATCCTACGAGCAGTACTTC. The V and J genes are TRBV11-2 and TRBJ2-7, with D uncertain. The CDR3 is 14 amino acids. Trimming cost V 3 bases and J 1 base, with 10 bases left between them. The germline CDR1 and CDR2 sequences are SGHAT and FQNNGV.